This T cell receptor beta chain was documented in a study of early T cells in non-severe SARS-CoV-2 infection. As for the study in general: Sequencing of bulk RNA from unsorted whole blood was done, without chain pairing. The study's findings and limits: VDJdb matching skewed toward anti-spike CD8 responses, missing private and CD4 specificities.

Each single cDNA molecule received a unique molecular identifier. MiXCR, run by TCRdb on the 5' RACE reads, gives a single entry per CDR3 protein. Seen here are roughly 71,000 distinct CDR3 sequences, about 12% observed once, and the top ten hold approximately 5.5%. V trimming: 1 base; J trimming: 3 bases; junction bases outside the gene matches: 8. CDR1 and CDR2 from the germline V gene are SGHVS and FQNEAQ. The CDR3 spans 16 residues. Concerning this clonotype itself: Its cognate antigen is unknown.

This clonotype was sampled from an adult who was a healthcare worker with PCR-confirmed SARS-CoV-2 infection or an uninfected control (not recorded which). The rearrangement links TRBV7-8 to TRBJ2-7; 8 bases are shared with TRBD1. Sample: whole blood. CDR3 in amino acids: CASSLGTTGGGYEQYF. The CDR3 region has the DNA TGTGCCAGCAGCTTAGGGACTACAGGGGGAGGCTACGAGCAGTACTTC.